Listed below are T cell receptor beta chains from one sample, sequenced in a study of neurological immune-mediated disorders. TCRdb analysed the 5' RACE reads with MiXCR anew, one entry per CDR3 protein. Of 15,000 to 20,000 distinct CDR3 sequences in the sample, approximately 12% were seen once. The sample comprised CD8+ T cells from blood. The source is a woman aged 50 to 60 in good health. Each CDR3 is given without its conserved first and last residue. The order of the fields is J gene, clone size, V gene, CDR3 protein. Size is omitted from some rows. Given values are once, few, many or a class for expanded clones.

J gene: TRBJ2-3; clone size: medium-sized; V gene: TRBV28; CDR3 protein: ASSFPPHTNIHTDTQY
J gene: TRBJ2-1; clone size: many; V gene: TRBV7-6; CDR3 protein: ASSLAGSSYNEQF
J gene: TRBJ1-1; clone size: few; V gene: TRBV18; CDR3 protein: ASSSRTGNTEAF
J gene: TRBJ2-7; clone size: many; V gene: TRBV27; CDR3 protein: ASAGGRTYEQY
J gene: TRBJ2-6; clone size: many; V gene: TRBV24-1; CDR3 protein: ATSSSDGSSGANVLT
J gene: TRBJ1-5; clone size: many; V gene: TRBV27; CDR3 protein: ASRIQGASDQPQH
J gene: TRBJ2-7; clone size: many; V gene: TRBV20-1; CDR3 protein: SARGSGAYEQY
J gene: TRBJ2-1; clone size: few; V gene: TRBV1; CDR3 protein: TSSQDRGTGGKSSYNEQF
J gene: TRBJ1-1; clone size: many; V gene: TRBV19; CDR3 protein: ASSATGLGNTEAF
J gene: TRBJ2-2; clone size: NA; V gene: TRBV7-2; CDR3 protein: ASSSRDIRTGELF
J gene: TRBJ2-7; clone size: many; V gene: TRBV7-2; CDR3 protein: ASSLDPGSSYEQY
J gene: TRBJ2-7; clone size: NA; V gene: TRBV14; CDR3 protein: ASSQGSLFYEQY
J gene: TRBJ2-5; clone size: many; V gene: TRBV7-9; CDR3 protein: ASSPRDRARETQY
J gene: TRBJ2-7; clone size: many; V gene: TRBV6-5; CDR3 protein: ASSYTPGRDEQY
J gene: TRBJ2-7; clone size: many; V gene: TRBV5-6; CDR3 protein: ASSPRSPYEQY
J gene: TRBJ2-1; clone size: many; V gene: TRBV6-6; CDR3 protein: ASSYEASGRYIF
J gene: TRBJ2-7; clone size: many; V gene: TRBV2; CDR3 protein: ASRDLSSYEQY
J gene: TRBJ2-1; clone size: many; V gene: TRBV3-1; CDR3 protein: ASSRLAGPYNEQF
J gene: TRBJ2-3; clone size: NA; V gene: TRBV14; CDR3 protein: ASSQQADTQY
J gene: TRBJ2-7; clone size: many; V gene: TRBV5-6; CDR3 protein: ASRTGTGAYEQY
J gene: TRBJ1-1; clone size: medium-sized; V gene: TRBV5-1; CDR3 protein: ASSLDPGDTEAF
J gene: TRBJ2-1; clone size: many; V gene: TRBV9; CDR3 protein: ASSILAGGGSEQF
J gene: TRBJ1-2; clone size: many; V gene: TRBV27; CDR3 protein: ASSQAEGYGYT
J gene: TRBJ2-7; clone size: many; V gene: TRBV29-1; CDR3 protein: SVELQAPYEQY
J gene: TRBJ2-7; clone size: many; V gene: TRBV5-1; CDR3 protein: ASSAADRGY
J gene: TRBJ2-6; clone size: NA; V gene: TRBV28; CDR3 protein: ASRADSSGANVLT
J gene: TRBJ2-7; clone size: many; V gene: TRBV4-3; CDR3 protein: ASSQGKGLVYEQY
J gene: TRBJ2-1; clone size: medium-sized; V gene: TRBV7-6; CDR3 protein: ASSLEAGAGYNEQF
J gene: TRBJ2-7; clone size: many; V gene: TRBV13; CDR3 protein: ASSVRDEQY
J gene: TRBJ1-5; clone size: many; V gene: TRBV28; CDR3 protein: ASSPSRQPQH
J gene: TRBJ2-7; clone size: once; V gene: TRBV10-3; CDR3 protein: ATRDRAYEQY
J gene: TRBJ1-1; clone size: once; V gene: TRBV5-1; CDR3 protein: ASRARTYTEAF
J gene: TRBJ2-5; clone size: many; V gene: TRBV20-1; CDR3 protein: SATWDRSTTGETQY
J gene: TRBJ2-3; clone size: many; V gene: TRBV10-3; CDR3 protein: AISEPNKETDTQY
J gene: TRBJ2-1; clone size: many; V gene: TRBV28; CDR3 protein: ASSFGARRNEQF
J gene: TRBJ2-1; clone size: many; V gene: TRBV27; CDR3 protein: ASSHPSGRSYNEQF
J gene: TRBJ1-6; clone size: many; V gene: TRBV7-8; CDR3 protein: ASSPPDRGEGSPLH
J gene: TRBJ2-4; clone size: NA; V gene: TRBV20-1; CDR3 protein: SASSVLKNIQY
J gene: TRBJ2-3; clone size: NA; V gene: TRBV12-3/TRBV12-4; CDR3 protein: ASSLLGEDTQY
J gene: TRBJ1-5; clone size: many; V gene: TRBV5-1; CDR3 protein: ASSPGPPQANQPQH
J gene: TRBJ2-3; clone size: few; V gene: TRBV3-1; CDR3 protein: ASSHSRRLASTDTQY
J gene: TRBJ2-7; clone size: many; V gene: TRBV7-3; CDR3 protein: ASSLDRSYEQY